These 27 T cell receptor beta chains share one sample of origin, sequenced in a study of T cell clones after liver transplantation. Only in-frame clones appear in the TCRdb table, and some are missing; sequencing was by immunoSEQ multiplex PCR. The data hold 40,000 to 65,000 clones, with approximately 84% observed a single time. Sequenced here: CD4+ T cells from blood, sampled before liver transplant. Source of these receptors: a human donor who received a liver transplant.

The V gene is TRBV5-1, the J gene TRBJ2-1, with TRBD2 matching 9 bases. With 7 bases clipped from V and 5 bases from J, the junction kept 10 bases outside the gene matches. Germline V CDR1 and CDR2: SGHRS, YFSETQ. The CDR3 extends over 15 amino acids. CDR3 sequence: CASSMGASGNNEQFF. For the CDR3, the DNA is TGCGCCAGCTCTATGGGGGCTAGCGGGAACAATGAGCAGTTCTTC.

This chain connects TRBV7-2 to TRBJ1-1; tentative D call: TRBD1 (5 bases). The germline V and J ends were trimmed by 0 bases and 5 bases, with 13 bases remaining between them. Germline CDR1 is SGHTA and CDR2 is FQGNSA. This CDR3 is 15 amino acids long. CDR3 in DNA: TGTGCCAGCAGCTTAGCGGGGACCCAAGGGACTGAAGCTTTCTTT. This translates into CASSLAGTQGTEAFF.

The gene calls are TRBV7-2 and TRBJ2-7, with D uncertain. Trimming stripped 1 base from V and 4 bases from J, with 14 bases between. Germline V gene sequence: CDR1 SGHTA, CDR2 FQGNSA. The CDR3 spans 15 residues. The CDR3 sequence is CASSLDLSSFYEQYF. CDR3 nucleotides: TGTGCCAGCAGCTTAGATCTTTCTTCGTTTTACGAGCAGTACTTC. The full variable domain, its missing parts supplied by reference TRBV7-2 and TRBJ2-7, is GAGVSQSPSNKVTEKGKDVELRCDPISGHTALYWYRQSLGQGLEFLIYFQGNSAPDKSGLPSDRFSAERTGGSVSTLTIQRTQQEDSAVYLCASSLDLSSFYEQYFGPGTRLTVT.

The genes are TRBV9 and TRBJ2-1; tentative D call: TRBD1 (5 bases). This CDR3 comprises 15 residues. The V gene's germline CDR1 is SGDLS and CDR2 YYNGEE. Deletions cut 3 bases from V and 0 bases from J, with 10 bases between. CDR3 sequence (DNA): TGTGCCAGCAGCGCCCAGGGAAACTCCTACAATGAGCAGTTCTTC. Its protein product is CASSAQGNSYNEQFF.

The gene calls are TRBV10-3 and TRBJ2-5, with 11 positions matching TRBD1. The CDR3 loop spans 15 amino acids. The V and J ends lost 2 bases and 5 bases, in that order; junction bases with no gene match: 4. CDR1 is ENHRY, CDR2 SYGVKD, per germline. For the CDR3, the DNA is TGTGCCATCAGTGAGGCCCGGGACAGGGGGGAGACCCAGTACTTC. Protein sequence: CAISEARDRGETQYF.

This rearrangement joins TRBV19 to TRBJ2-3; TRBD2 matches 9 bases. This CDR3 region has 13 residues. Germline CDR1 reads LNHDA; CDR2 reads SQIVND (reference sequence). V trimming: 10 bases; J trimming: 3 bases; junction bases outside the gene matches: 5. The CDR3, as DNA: TGTGCCACCACGGCGGGGGGGACAGATACGCAGTATTTT. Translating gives CATTAGGTDTQYF.

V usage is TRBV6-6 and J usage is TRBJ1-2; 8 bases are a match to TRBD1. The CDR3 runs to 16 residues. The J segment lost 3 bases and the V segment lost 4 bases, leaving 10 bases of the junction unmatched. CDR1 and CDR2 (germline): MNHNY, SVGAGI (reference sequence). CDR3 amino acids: CASSSQSNRGYYGYTF. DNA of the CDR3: TGTGCCAGCAGTTCGCAGAGCAACAGGGGGTACTATGGCTACACCTTC.

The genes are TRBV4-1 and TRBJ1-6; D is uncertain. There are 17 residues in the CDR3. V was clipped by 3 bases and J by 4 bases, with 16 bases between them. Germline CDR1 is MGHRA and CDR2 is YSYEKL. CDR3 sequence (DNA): TGCGCCAGCAGCCATCCGAATGGGCCGGAATATAATTCACCCCTCCACTTT. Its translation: CASSHPNGPEYNSPLHF.

In DNA, the CDR3 is TGTGCTAGTGGTTTGGGACGGCCCTCGGAGACCCAGTACTTC. Translated, it gives CASGLGRPSETQYF. The chain couples TRBV12-5 to TRBJ2-5; D is unclear. V shed 1 base and J shed 5 bases, with 11 bases lying between them. Germline values: CDR1 LGHNT, CDR2 FRNRAP. The CDR3 runs 14 residues.

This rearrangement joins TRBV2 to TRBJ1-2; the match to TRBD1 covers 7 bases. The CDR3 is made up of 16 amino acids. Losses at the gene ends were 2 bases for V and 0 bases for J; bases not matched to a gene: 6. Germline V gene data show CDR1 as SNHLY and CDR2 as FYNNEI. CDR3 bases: TGTGCCAGCAGTGAATCCCCCGGGACAGCTAACTATGGCTACACCTTC. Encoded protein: CASSESPGTANYGYTF.

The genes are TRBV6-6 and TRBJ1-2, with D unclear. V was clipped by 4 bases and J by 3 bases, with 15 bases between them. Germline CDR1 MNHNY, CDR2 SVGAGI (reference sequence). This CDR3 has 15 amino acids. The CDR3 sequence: CASSSFGETDYGYTF. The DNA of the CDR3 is TGTGCCAGCAGTTCCTTTGGGGAAACTGACTATGGCTACACCTTC.

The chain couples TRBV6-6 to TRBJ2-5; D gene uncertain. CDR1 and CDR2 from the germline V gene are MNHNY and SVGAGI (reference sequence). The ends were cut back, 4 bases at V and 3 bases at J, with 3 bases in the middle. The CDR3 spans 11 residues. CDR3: CASSLEETQYF. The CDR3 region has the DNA TGTGCCAGCAGTTTGGAAGAGACCCAGTACTTC.

The CDR3 nucleotides read TGCGCCAGCAGCTCCGGGACGGGACTTAATGAAAAACTGTTTTTT. This encodes CASSSGTGLNEKLFF. This sequence joins TRBV5-1 and TRBJ1-4; D possibly corresponds to TRBD1 (5 bases). The CDR3 sequence is 15 residues long. Trimming stripped 3 bases from V and 4 bases from J, with 13 bases between. Per germline, CDR1 SGHRS and CDR2 YFSETQ.

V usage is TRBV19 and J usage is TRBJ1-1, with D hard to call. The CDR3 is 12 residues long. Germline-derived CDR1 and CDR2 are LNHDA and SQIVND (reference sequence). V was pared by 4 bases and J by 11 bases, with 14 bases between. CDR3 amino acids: CASSTPGGRAFF. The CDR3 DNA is TGTGCCAGTAGTACCCCGGGTGGTCGCGCTTTCTTT.

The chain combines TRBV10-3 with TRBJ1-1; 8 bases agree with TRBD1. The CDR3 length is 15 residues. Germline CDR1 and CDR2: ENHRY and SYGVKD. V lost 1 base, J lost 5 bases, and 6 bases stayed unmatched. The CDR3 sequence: CAISELRTGKTEAFF. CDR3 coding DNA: TGTGCCATCAGTGAGTTACGGACAGGGAAAACTGAAGCTTTCTTT.

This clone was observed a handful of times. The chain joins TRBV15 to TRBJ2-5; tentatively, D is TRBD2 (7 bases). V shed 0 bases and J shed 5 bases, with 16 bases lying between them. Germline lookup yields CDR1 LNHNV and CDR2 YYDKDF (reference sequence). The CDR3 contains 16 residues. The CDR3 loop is CATSRDLAGAGETQYF. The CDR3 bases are TGTGCCACCAGCAGAGACCTTGCGGGGGCTGGGGAGACCCAGTACTTC.

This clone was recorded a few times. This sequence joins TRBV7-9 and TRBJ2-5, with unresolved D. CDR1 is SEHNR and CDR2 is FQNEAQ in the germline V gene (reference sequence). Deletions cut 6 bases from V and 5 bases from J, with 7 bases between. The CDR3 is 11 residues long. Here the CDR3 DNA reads TGTGCCAGCAGAGAAGGGGAGACCCAGTACTTC. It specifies CASREGETQYF.

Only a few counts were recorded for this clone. The CDR3 here is CASSPPGFNQPQHF. The CDR3 DNA reads as TGTGCCAGCAGTCCCCCGGGGTTCAATCAGCCCCAGCATTTT. This rearrangement joins TRBV27 to TRBJ1-5; D gene unclear. Germline V lookup: CDR1 MNHEY, CDR2 SMNVEV (reference sequence). Trimming pared 5 bases from V and 3 bases from J, leaving 11 bases between. This CDR3 comprises 14 residues.

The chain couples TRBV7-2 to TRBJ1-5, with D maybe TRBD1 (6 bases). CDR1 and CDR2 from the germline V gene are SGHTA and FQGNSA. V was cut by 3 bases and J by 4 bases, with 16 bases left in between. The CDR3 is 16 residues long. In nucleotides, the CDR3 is TGTGCCAGCAGCTTGAGGGCAGGGGAGGGGAATCAGCCCCAGCATTTT. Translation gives CASSLRAGEGNQPQHF.

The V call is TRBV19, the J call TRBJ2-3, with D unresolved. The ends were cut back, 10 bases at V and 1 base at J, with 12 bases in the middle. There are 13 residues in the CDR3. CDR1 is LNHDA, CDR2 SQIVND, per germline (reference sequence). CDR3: CATTPLGTDTQYF. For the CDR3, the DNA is TGTGCCACCACCCCCCTTGGCACAGATACGCAGTATTTT. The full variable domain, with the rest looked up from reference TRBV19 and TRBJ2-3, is DGGITQSPKYLFRKEGQNVTLSCEQNLNHDAMYWYRQDPGQGLRLIYYSQIVNDFQKGDIAEGYSVSREKKESFPLTVTSAQKNPTAFYLCATTPLGTDTQYFGPGTRLTVL.

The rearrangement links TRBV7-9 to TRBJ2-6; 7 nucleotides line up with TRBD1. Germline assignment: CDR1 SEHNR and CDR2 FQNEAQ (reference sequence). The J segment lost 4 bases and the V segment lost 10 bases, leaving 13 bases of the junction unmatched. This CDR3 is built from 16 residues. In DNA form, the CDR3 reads TGTGCCACCCTAGAGAGGGGGCCAGGCGGGGCCAACGTCCTGACTTTC. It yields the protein CATLERGPGGANVLTF. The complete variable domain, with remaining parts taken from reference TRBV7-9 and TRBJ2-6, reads DTGVSQNPRHKITKRGQNVTFRCDPISEHNRLYWYRQTLGQGPEFLTYFQNEAQLEKSRLLSDRFSAERPKGSFSTLEIQRTEQGDSAMYLCATLERGPGGANVLTFGAGSRLTVL.

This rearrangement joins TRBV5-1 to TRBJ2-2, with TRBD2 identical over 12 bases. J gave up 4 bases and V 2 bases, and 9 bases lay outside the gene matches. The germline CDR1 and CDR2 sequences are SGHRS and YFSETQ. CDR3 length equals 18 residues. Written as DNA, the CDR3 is TGCGCCAGCAGCTTCCTAGCGGGAGGGCAGGGTTTCACCGGGGAGCTGTTTTTT. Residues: CASSFLAGGQGFTGELFF.

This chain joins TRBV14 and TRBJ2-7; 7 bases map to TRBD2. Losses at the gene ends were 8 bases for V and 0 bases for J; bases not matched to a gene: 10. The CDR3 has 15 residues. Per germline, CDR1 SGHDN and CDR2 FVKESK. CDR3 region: CASSTGREASYEQYF. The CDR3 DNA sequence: TGTGCCAGCTCAACCGGCCGGGAGGCCTCCTACGAGCAGTACTTC.

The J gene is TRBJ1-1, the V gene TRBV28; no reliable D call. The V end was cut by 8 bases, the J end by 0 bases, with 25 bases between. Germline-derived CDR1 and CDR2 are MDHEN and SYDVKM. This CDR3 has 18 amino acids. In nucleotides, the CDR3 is TGTGCCAGCGGACCCACATCGGCCAGAAACTACATGAACACTGAAGCTTTCTTT. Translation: CASGPTSARNYMNTEAFF.

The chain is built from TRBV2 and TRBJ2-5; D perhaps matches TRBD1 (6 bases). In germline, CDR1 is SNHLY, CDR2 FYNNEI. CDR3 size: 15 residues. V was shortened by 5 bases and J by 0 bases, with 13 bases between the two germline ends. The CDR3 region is CASSPGVGHQETQYF. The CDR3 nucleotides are TGTGCCAGCAGTCCAGGGGTGGGGCACCAAGAGACCCAGTACTTC.

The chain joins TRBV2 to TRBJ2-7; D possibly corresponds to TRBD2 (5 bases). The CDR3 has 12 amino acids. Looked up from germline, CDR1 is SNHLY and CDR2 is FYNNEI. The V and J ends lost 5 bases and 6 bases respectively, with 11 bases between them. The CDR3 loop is CASSSPRAEQYF. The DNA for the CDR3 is TGTGCCAGCAGTTCCCCGCGGGCCGAGCAGTACTTC.

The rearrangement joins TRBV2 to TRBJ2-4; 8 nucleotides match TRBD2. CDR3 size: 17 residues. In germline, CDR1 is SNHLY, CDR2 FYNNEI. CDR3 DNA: TGTGCAGAGGGGGGACACATCATGGGCGGGAGGAGGAACATTCAGTACTTC. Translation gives CAEGGHIMGGRRNIQYF.